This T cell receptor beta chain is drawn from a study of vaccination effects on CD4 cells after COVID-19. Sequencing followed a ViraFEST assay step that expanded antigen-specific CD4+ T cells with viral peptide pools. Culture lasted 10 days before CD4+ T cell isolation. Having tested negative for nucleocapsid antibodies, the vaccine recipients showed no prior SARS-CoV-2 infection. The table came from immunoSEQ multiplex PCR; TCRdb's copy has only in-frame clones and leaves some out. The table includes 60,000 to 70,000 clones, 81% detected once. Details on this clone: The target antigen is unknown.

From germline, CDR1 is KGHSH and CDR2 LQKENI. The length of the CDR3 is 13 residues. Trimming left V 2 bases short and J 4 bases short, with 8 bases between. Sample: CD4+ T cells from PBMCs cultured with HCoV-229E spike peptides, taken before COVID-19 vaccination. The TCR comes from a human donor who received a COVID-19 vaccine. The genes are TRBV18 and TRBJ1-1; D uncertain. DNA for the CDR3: TGTGCCAGCTCACCAGGGGTGAGCACTGAAGCTTTCTTT. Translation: CASSPGVSTEAFF.